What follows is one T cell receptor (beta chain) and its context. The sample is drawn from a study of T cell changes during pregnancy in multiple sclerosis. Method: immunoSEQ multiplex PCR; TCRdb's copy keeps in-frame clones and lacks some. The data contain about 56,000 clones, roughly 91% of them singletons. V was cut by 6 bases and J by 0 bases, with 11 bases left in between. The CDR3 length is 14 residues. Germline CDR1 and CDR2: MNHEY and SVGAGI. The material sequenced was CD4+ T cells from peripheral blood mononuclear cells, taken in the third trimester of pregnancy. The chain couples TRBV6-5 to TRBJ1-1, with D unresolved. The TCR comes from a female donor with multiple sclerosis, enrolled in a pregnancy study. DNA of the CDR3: TGTGCCAGCAGACCGGTGGGCATGAACACTGAAGCTTTCTTT. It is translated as CASRPVGMNTEAFF.